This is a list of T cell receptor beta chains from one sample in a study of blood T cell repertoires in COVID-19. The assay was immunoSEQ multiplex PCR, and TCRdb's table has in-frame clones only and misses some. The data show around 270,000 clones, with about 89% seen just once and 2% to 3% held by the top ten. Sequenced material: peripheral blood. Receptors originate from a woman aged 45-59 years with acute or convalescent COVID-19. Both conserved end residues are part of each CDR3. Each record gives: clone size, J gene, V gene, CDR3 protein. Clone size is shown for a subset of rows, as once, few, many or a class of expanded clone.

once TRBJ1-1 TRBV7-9 CASSFTANTEAFF
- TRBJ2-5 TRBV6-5 CASSSGQGRETQYF
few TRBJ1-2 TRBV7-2 CASSFGAGEPQGYTF
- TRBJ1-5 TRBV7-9 CASTAGGDQPQHF
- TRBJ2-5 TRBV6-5 CATLKAGVEETQYF
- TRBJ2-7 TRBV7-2 CASSSRWTSGRYEQYF
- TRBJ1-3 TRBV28 CASSLWRLSGNTIYF
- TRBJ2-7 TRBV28 CASSPPEPGRWYEQYF
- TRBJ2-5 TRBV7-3 CASSLWTSGLQETQYF
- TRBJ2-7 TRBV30 CAWGNRRGQVSYEQYF
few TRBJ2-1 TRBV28 CASSNVAGAVYNEQFF